Shown below are 8 T cell receptor beta chains from a single sample sequenced in a study of blood T cell repertoires in COVID-19. Using immunoSEQ multiplex PCR, the repertoire was profiled, and TCRdb retains in-frame clones only, with some absent. The table has about 200,000 clones, roughly 81% seen once. Sequencing was carried out using peripheral blood. The receptor set was obtained from a woman older than 75 with acute or convalescent COVID-19.

The rearrangement joins TRBV19 to TRBJ2-3; D possibly corresponds to TRBD1 (6 bases). Germline CDR1 reads LNHDA; CDR2 reads SQIVND (reference sequence). The CDR3 contains 14 residues. With 1 base removed from V and 2 bases from J, the gap between germline ends came to 7 bases. This CDR3 is CASSIGDITDTQYF. The DNA of the CDR3 is TGTGCCAGTAGTATAGGGGACATCACAGATACGCAGTATTTT.

This clone was observed a handful of times. The chain joins TRBV9 to TRBJ2-1, with 10 bases lining up with TRBD2. CDR1 is SGDLS, CDR2 YYNGEE, per germline. This CDR3 contains 18 residues. The J segment lost 1 base and the V segment lost 0 bases, leaving 7 bases of the junction unmatched. The CDR3 DNA reads as TGTGCCAGCAGCGTAGGCTCTAGCGGGAGCAGATCCTACAATGAGCAGTTCTTC. Amino acid sequence: CASSVGSSGSRSYNEQFF.

The chain recombines TRBV6-2 or TRBV6-3 with TRBJ2-7; unclear D gene. Trimming took 5 bases from V and 2 from J, leaving 4 bases between them. CDR3 length equals 11 residues. Germline values: CDR1 MNHEY, CDR2 SVGEGT. The CDR3 bases are TGTGCCAGCAGTCCAGCCTACGAGCAGTACTTC. Protein: CASSPAYEQYF.

V gene TRBV11-1 combines with J gene TRBJ1-6; D is ambiguous. The germline CDR1 and CDR2 sequences are SGHAT and FQDESV (reference sequence). The CDR3 length is 14 residues. The V and J ends lost 3 bases and 6 bases respectively, with 9 bases between them. CDR3 DNA: TGTGCCAGCAGCTTTCAGGCGGGTAATTCACCCCTCCACTTT. Encoded protein: CASSFQAGNSPLHF.

V gene TRBV2 combines with J gene TRBJ1-5; TRBD1 aligns across 10 bases. The CDR3 has 15 amino acids. Germline CDR1 reads SNHLY; CDR2 reads FYNNEI. V shed 4 bases and J 6 bases; nucleotides not matched to a gene: 6. The DNA of the CDR3 is TGTGCCAGCAGTGCCGTGACAGGGGGCCCTCAGCCCCAGCATTTT. It codes for CASSAVTGGPQPQHF.

DNA of the CDR3: TGTGCCAGCAGCACACCCATGAACACTGAAGCTTTCTTT. Residues: CASSTPMNTEAFF. The J gene is TRBJ1-1, the V gene TRBV5-6, with D unclear. The CDR3 is made up of 13 amino acids. Deletions cut 4 bases from V and 0 bases from J, with 7 bases between. Germline CDR1 is SGHDT and CDR2 is YYEEEE.

J is TRBJ2-1 and V is TRBV29-1, with 10 bases identical to TRBD2. CDR1 SQVTM and CDR2 ANQGSEA come from the germline V gene. This CDR3 contains 15 residues. V shed 4 bases, J shed 2 bases, and the junction held 5 bases outside the gene matches. CDR3 amino acids: CSVAPGLATYNEQFF. CDR3 DNA sequence: TGCAGCGTTGCCCCGGGACTAGCGACCTACAATGAGCAGTTCTTC.

V gene TRBV19 combines with J gene TRBJ1-2; 7 bases fit TRBD1. CDR1 is LNHDA, CDR2 SQIVND, per germline (reference sequence). V dropped 4 bases and J dropped 4; count of bases not matched to a gene: 12. This CDR3 has 16 amino acids. CDR3 DNA sequence: TGTGCCAGTAGTACGAAGGGACAGCCGAGTGGCTATGGCTACACCTTC. It yields the protein CASSTKGQPSGYGYTF.